This T cell receptor (beta chain) was documented in a study of blood T cell repertoires in COVID-19. Study summary: Whether acute or convalescent, the COVID-19 samples came from the United States, Italy and Spain.

In the authors' workflow: Amplification of reference gene primers provided the estimated nucleated cell counts. Profiling relied on immunoSEQ multiplex PCR, and the TCRdb table lists in-frame clones only, not all of them. V and J calls and clone size come straight from that table; D and trimming were deduced from the DNA. This table holds roughly 74,000 clones, around four fifths found once. Input material: peripheral blood. The source of this sequence is a man between 65 and 85 years old with acute or convalescent COVID-19.

The CDR3 loop reads CASSQAGKDQPQHF. In DNA, the CDR3 is TGTGCCAGCAGCCAAGCGGGAAAGGATCAGCCCCAGCATTTT. The chain carries TRBV3-1 (or the pseudogene TRBV3-2) and TRBJ1-5; D remains unclear. CDR3 length equals 14 residues. Germline CDR1 LGHDT, CDR2 YNNKEL (reference sequence). The V gene lost 1 base and the J gene lost 5 bases, with 9 bases spanning the gap.